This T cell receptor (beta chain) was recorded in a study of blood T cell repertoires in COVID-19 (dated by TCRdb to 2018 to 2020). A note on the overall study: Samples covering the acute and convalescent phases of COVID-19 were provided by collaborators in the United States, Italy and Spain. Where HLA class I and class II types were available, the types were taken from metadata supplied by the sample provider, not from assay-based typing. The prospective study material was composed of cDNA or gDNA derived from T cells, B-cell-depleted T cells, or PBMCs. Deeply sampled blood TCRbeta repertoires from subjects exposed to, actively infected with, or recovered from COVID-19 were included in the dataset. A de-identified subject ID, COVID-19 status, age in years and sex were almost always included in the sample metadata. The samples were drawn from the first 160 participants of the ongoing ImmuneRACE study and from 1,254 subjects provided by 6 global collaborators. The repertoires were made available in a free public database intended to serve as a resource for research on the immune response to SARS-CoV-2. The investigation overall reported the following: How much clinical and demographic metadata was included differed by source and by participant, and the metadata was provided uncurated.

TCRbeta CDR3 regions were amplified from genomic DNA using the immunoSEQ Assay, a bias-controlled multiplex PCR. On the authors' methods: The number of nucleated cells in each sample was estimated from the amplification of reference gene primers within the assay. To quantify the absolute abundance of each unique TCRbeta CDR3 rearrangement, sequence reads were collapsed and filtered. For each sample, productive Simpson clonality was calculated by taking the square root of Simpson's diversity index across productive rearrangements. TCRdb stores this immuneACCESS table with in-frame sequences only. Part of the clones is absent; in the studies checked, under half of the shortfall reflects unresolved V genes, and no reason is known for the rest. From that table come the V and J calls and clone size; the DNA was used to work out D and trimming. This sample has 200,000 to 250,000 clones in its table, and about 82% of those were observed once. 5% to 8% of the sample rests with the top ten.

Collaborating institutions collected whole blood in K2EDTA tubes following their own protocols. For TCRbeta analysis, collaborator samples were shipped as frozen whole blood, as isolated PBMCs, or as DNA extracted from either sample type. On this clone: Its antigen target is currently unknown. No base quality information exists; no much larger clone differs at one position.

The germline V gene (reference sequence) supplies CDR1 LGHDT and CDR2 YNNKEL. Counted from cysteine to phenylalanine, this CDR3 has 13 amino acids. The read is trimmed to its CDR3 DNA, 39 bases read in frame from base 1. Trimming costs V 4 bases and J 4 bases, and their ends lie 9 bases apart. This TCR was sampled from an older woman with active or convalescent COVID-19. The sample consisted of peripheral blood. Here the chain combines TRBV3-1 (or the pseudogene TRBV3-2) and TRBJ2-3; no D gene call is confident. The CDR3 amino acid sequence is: CASSLAEADTQYF. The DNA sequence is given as TGTGCCAGCAGCCTGGCAGAGGCAGATACGCAGTATTTT.